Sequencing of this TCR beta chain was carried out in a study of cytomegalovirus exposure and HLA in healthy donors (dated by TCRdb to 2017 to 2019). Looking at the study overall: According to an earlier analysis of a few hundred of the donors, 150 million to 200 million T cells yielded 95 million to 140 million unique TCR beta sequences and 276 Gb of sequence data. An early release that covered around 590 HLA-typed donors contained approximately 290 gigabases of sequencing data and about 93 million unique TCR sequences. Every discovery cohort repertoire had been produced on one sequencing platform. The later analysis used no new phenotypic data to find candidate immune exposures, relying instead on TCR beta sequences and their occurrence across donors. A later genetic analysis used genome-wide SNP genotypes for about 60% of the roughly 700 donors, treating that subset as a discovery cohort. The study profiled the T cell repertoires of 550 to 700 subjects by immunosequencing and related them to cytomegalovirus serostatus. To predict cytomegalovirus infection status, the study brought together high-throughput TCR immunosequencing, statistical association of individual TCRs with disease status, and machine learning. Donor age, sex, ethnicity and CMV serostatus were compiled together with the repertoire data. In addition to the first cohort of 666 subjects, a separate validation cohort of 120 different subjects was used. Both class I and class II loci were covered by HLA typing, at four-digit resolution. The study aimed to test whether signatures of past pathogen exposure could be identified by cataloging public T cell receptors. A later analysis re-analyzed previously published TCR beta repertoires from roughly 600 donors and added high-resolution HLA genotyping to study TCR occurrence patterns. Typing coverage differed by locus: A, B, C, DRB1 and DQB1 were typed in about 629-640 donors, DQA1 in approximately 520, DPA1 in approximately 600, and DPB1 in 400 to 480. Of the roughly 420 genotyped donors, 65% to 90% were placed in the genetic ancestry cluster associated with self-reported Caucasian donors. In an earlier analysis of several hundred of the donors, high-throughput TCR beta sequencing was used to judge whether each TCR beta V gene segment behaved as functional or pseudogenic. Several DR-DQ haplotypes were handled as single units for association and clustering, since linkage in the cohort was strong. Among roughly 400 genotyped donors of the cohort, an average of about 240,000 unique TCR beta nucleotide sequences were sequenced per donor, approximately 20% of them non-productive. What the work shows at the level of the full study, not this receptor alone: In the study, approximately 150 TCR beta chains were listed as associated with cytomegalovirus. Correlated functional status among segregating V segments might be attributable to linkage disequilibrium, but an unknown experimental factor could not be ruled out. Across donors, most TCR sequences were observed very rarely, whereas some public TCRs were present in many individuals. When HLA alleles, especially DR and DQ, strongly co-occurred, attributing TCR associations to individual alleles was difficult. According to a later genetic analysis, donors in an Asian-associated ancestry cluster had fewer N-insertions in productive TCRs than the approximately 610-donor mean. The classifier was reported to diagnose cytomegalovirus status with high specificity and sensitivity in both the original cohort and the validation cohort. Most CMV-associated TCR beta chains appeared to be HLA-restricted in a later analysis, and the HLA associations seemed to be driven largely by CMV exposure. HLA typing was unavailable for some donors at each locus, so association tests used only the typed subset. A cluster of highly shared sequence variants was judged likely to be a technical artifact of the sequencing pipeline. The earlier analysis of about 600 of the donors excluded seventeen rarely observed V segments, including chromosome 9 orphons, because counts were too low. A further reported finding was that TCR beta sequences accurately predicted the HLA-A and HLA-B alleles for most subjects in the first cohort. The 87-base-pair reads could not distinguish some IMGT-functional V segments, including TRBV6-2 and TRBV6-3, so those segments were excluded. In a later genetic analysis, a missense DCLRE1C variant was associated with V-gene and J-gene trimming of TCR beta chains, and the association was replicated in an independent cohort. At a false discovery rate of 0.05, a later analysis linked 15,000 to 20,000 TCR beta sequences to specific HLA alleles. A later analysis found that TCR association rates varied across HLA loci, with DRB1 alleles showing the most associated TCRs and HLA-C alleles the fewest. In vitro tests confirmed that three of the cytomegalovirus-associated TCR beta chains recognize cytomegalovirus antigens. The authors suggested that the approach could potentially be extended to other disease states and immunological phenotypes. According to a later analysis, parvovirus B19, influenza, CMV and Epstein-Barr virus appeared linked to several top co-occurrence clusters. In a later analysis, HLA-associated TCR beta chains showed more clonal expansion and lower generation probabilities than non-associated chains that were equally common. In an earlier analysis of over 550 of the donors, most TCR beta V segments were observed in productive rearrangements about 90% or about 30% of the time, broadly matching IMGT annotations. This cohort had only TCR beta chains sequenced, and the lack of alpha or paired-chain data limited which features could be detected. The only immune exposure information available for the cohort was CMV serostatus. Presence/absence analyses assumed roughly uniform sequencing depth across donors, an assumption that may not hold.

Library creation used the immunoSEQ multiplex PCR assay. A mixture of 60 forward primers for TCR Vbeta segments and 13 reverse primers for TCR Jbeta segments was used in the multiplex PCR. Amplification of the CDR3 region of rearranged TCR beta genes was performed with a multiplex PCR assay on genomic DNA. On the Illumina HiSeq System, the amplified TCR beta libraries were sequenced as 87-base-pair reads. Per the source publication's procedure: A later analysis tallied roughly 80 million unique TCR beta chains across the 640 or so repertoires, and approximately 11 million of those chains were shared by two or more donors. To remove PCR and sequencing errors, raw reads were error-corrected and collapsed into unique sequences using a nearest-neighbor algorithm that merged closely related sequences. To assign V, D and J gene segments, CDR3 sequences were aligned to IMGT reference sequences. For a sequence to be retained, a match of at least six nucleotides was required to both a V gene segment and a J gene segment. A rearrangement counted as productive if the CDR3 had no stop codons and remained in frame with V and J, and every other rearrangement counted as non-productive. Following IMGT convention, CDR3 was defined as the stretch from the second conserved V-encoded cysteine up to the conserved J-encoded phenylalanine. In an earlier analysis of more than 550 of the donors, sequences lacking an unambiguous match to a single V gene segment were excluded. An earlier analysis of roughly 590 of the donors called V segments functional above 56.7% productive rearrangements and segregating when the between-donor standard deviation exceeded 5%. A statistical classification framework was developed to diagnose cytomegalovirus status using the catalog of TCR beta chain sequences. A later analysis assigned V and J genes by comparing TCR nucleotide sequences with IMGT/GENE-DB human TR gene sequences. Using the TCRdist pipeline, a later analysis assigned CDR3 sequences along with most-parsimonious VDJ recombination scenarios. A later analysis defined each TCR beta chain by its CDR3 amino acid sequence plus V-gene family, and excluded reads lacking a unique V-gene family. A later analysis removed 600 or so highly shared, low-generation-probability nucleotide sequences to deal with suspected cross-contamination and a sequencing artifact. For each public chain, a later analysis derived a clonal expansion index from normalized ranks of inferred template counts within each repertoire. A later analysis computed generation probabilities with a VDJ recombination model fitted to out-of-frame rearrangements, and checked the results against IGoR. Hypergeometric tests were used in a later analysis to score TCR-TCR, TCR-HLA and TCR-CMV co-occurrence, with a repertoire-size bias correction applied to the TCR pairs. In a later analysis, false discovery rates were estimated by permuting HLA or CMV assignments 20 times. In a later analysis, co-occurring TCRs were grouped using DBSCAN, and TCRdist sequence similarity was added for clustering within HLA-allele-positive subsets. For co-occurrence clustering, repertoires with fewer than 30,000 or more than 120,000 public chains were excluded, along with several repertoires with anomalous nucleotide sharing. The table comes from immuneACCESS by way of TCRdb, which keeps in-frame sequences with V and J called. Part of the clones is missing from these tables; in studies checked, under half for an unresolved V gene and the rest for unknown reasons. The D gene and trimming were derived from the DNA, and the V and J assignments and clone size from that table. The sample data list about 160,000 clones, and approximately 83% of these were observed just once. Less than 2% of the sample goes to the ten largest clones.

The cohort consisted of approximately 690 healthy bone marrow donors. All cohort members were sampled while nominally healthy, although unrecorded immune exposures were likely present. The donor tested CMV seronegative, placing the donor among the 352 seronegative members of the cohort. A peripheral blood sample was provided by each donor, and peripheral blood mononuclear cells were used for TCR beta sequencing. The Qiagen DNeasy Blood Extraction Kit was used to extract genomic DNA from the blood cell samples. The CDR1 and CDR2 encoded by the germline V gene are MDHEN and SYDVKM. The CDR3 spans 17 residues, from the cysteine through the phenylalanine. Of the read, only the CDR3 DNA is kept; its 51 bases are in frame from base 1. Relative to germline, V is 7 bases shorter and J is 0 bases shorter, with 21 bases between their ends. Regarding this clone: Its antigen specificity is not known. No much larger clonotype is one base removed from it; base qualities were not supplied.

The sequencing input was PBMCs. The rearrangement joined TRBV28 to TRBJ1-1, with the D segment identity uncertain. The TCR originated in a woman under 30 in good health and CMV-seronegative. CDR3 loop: CASTERRKPAMNTEAFF. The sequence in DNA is TGTGCCAGCACGGAGAGGCGAAAGCCTGCTATGAACACTGAAGCTTTCTTT. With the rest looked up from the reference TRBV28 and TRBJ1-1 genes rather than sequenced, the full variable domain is DVKVTQSSRYLVKRTGEKVFLECVQDMDHENMFWYRQDPGLGLRLIYFSYDVKMKEKGDIPEGYSVSREKKERFSLILESASTNQTSMYLCASTERRKPAMNTEAFFGQGTRLTVV.